This TCR beta chain stems from a study of cytomegalovirus exposure and HLA in healthy donors (dated 2017 in TCRdb). At the level of the whole study: According to an earlier analysis of 450 to 650 of the donors, 150 million to 200 million T cells yielded over 90 million unique TCR beta sequences and less than 300 Gb of sequence data. An early release covering 500 to 750 HLA-typed donors comprised about 300 gigabases of sequencing data and about 90 million unique TCR sequences. Of the 300 to 400 genotyped donors, over 70% fell in the genetic ancestry cluster associated with self-reported Caucasian donors. The aim of the study was to test whether cataloging public T cell receptors could identify signatures of past pathogen exposure. The T cell repertoires of under 750 subjects were profiled by immunosequencing and related to cytomegalovirus serostatus. A separate validation cohort of 100 to 150 different subjects was used in addition to the 666-subject first cohort. High-throughput TCR immunosequencing, statistical association of individual TCRs with disease status, and machine learning were combined to predict cytomegalovirus infection status. To study patterns of TCR occurrence, a later analysis re-analyzed previously published TCR beta repertoires from 700 or so donors and added high-resolution HLA genotyping. In the later analysis, no new phenotypic data were used to find candidate immune exposures; instead, reliance was placed on TCR beta sequences and their occurrence across donors. In an earlier analysis of around 540 of the donors, high-throughput TCR beta sequencing was used to judge whether each TCR beta V gene segment behaved as functional or pseudogenic. Alongside the repertoire data, information on donor age, sex, ethnicity and CMV serostatus was compiled. A later genetic analysis used genome-wide SNP genotypes for about three fifths of the 666 donors, treating that subset as a discovery cohort. All discovery cohort repertoires had been generated using a single sequencing platform. HLA typing included class I and class II loci at four-digit resolution. The number of typed donors differed by locus: about 629-630 for A, B, C, DRB1 and DQB1; approximately 520 for DQA1; around 580 for DPA1; and some 450 for DPB1. About five DR-DQ haplotypes were treated as single units for association and clustering because of strong linkage in the cohort. Among almost 400 genotyped donors of the cohort, an average of around 240,000 unique TCR beta nucleotide sequences were sequenced per donor, roughly 18% of them non-productive.

The cohort comprised fewer than 750 healthy bone marrow donors. At the time of sampling, all cohort members were nominally healthy, though unrecorded immune exposures were likely present. The donor was CMV seronegative and was included in the group of under 450 seronegative cohort members. Every donor gave a peripheral blood sample, and the peripheral blood mononuclear cells from that sample were used for TCR beta sequencing. Genomic DNA was extracted from the blood cell samples with the Qiagen DNeasy Blood Extraction Kit. The research as a whole found: Because HLA typing was missing for some donors at each locus, association tests included only the typed subset. A few of the identified cytomegalovirus-associated TCR beta chains were confirmed in vitro to be specific for cytomegalovirus antigens. While some public TCRs were present in many individuals, most TCR sequences turned up only very rarely across donors. An association between a missense DCLRE1C variant and V-gene and J-gene trimming of TCR beta chains was found in a later genetic analysis and replicated in an independent cohort. Correlated functional status among segregating V segments might reflect linkage disequilibrium, but an unknown experimental factor could not be ruled out. In a later analysis, TCR association rates were found to vary across HLA loci, with the most associated TCRs seen for DRB1 alleles and the fewest for HLA-C alleles. The study gave a list of roughly 150 TCR beta chains associated with cytomegalovirus. Compared with the 666-donor mean, donors in an Asian-associated ancestry cluster had fewer N-insertions in productive TCRs, according to a later genetic analysis. Cytomegalovirus status was reported to be diagnosed by the classifier with high specificity and sensitivity in both the original and validation cohorts. According to a later analysis, most CMV-associated TCR beta chains appeared to be HLA-restricted, and the HLA associations seemed to be driven largely by CMV exposure. A cluster of highly shared sequence variants was judged likely to represent a technical artifact of the sequencing pipeline. In a later analysis, some 17,000 TCR beta sequences were associated with specific HLA alleles at a false discovery rate of 0.05. Only TCR beta chains were sequenced in this cohort, and the absence of alpha or paired-chain data limited detectable features. A further reported finding was that TCR beta sequences accurately predicted the HLA-A and HLA-B alleles for most subjects in the first cohort. The earlier analysis of around 600 of the donors excluded 15 to 20 rarely observed V segments, including chromosome 9 orphons, because counts were too low. In a later analysis, several top co-occurrence clusters were reported to appear linked to parvovirus B19, influenza, CMV and Epstein-Barr virus. Some IMGT-functional V segments, including TRBV6-2 and TRBV6-3, could not be told apart with the 87-base-pair reads, so those segments were excluded. An earlier analysis of some 590 of the donors showed that most TCR beta V segments appeared in productive rearrangements either about 90% or about 30% of the time, which broadly matched IMGT annotations. Presence/absence analyses assumed roughly uniform sequencing depth across donors, an assumption that may not hold. Assigning TCR associations to individual alleles was difficult when HLA alleles, especially DR and DQ, strongly co-occurred. Immune exposure information for the cohort was limited to CMV serostatus. A later analysis found that HLA-associated TCR beta chains were more clonally expanded and had lower generation probabilities than equally common non-associated chains. It was suggested by the authors that the approach could potentially be generalized to other disease states and immunological phenotypes.

Libraries were made using the immunoSEQ multiplex PCR assay. For the multiplex PCR, a mixture combining 60 forward primers for TCR Vbeta segments and 13 reverse primers for TCR Jbeta segments was used. The CDR3 region of rearranged TCR beta genes was amplified from genomic DNA by a multiplex PCR assay. Amplified TCR beta libraries were sequenced as 87-base-pair reads on the Illumina HiSeq System. Per the original workflow: A later analysis counted some 74 million unique TCR beta chains across the 550 to 750 repertoires, and 9.5 million to 11 million of these chains were shared by at least two donors. Raw reads were error-corrected and collapsed into unique sequences by a nearest-neighbor algorithm in which closely related sequences were merged to remove PCR and sequencing errors. V, D and J gene segments were assigned by aligning CDR3 sequences to IMGT reference sequences. For a sequence to be retained, at least a six-nucleotide match to both a V gene segment and a J gene segment was required. Rearrangements were classified as productive when the CDR3 lacked stop codons and remained in frame with V and J, and all other rearrangements were classified as non-productive. Following IMGT convention, CDR3 was defined as the stretch from the second conserved V-encoded cysteine to the conserved J-encoded phenylalanine. The earlier analysis of about 500 of the donors excluded sequences that lacked an unambiguous match to a single V gene segment. An earlier analysis of several hundred of the donors classified V segments as functional when productive rearrangements were above 56.7% and as segregating when the standard deviation between donors was above 5%. A statistical classification framework was developed to diagnose cytomegalovirus status using the catalog of TCR beta chain sequences. In a later analysis, V and J genes were assigned by comparing TCR nucleotide sequences against IMGT/GENE-DB human TR gene sequences. In a later analysis, CDR3 sequences and most-parsimonious VDJ recombination scenarios were assigned using the TCRdist pipeline. A later analysis defined each TCR beta chain by its CDR3 amino acid sequence plus V-gene family, and excluded reads lacking a unique V-gene family. To address suspected cross-contamination and a sequencing artifact, a later analysis removed a few hundred highly shared, low-generation-probability nucleotide sequences. A later analysis calculated a clonal expansion index for each public chain from normalized within-repertoire ranks of inferred template counts. A later analysis computed generation probabilities with a VDJ recombination model fitted to out-of-frame rearrangements, and checked the results against IGoR. A later analysis scored TCR-TCR, TCR-HLA and TCR-CMV co-occurrence with hypergeometric tests, applying a repertoire-size bias correction to TCR pairs. In a later analysis, false discovery rates were estimated by permuting HLA or CMV assignments 20 times. A later analysis grouped co-occurring TCRs with DBSCAN, adding TCRdist sequence similarity when clustering within HLA-allele-positive subsets. For co-occurrence clustering, repertoires with fewer than 30,000 or more than 120,000 public chains were excluded, along with about five repertoires with anomalous nucleotide sharing. In TCRdb, the immuneACCESS table is reduced to in-frame sequences with V and J assigned. These tables do not hold every clone; where another copy was compared, an unresolved V gene accounts for under half, and the others remain unexplained. Clone size and the V and J calls come from that table; the DNA yielded D and trimming. This sample comprises about 150,000 clones, approximately 69% of them detected only once. The top ten hold approximately 2.1% of the sample.

On this clone itself: The antigen this receptor binds is unknown. No per-base quality is available; no much larger clone lies one base away.

Trimming takes 3 bases from V and 5 bases from J, and the germline ends sit 13 bases apart. The CDR3 covers 15 residues, taking in both the cysteine and the phenylalanine. Only CDR3 DNA remains: 45 bases, in frame from the first base. CDR1 and CDR2 are drawn from the germline V gene: SNHLY, FYNNEI. The chain uses TRBV2 and TRBJ1-4, and the D gene may be TRBD1, 6 bases matching. This sequence was found in a man aged 30-40 years in good health and CMV-seronegative. Sequencing was done on a sample of PBMCs. The CDR3 corresponds to CASSEGAAPNEKLFF. The base sequence is TGTGCCAGCAGTGAGGGGGCAGCACCCAATGAAAAACTGTTTTTT.